This is a list of T cell receptor beta chains from one sample in a study of T cell responses to AZD1222 COVID-19 vaccine. TCRdb keeps only in-frame clones here, not all; method: immunoSEQ multiplex PCR. The table has 150,000 to 200,000 clones, 70% to 90% seen once. This sample comprised peripheral blood, obtained on day 0 of AZD1222 vaccination. Receptors originate from an adult in good health. The CDR3 runs from the conserved cysteine through the conserved F or W. A D gene is named only where the DNA matches it firmly. A row's size may be missing; if present it is once, few, many or a size class.

CDR3nt: TGTGCCAGCAGTTTTGGTCGTGCAGCTTTCTTT
CDR3aa: CASSFGRAAFF
d_gene: NA
abundance: NA
v_gene: TRBV12-3/TRBV12-4
j_gene: TRBJ1-1

CDR3nt: TGTGCCAGCAGCCTGGACAGGGGGCTGTCCGGGGAGCTGTTTTTT
CDR3aa: CASSLDRGLSGELFF
d_gene: TRBD1
abundance: NA
v_gene: TRBV7-3
j_gene: TRBJ2-2

CDR3nt: TGCAGTGCTAACGTAGCAGATACGCAGTATTTT
CDR3aa: CSANVADTQYF
d_gene: NA
abundance: few
v_gene: TRBV20-1
j_gene: TRBJ2-3

CDR3nt: TGTGCCAGCAGCCCAGAACCCTCTAGCGGGGGGAGCTCCTACGAGCAGTACTTC
CDR3aa: CASSPEPSSGGSSYEQYF
d_gene: TRBD2
abundance: NA
v_gene: TRBV7-2
j_gene: TRBJ2-7

CDR3nt: TGTGCCAGCACCATCAGGGGTCCCCTGTCCCAGCATTTT
CDR3aa: CASTIRGPLSQHF
d_gene: NA
abundance: few
v_gene: TRBV28
j_gene: TRBJ1-5

CDR3nt: TGCGCCAGCAAAAAGGACAGAAATCAGCCCCAGCATTTT
CDR3aa: CASKKDRNQPQHF
d_gene: NA
abundance: NA
v_gene: TRBV10-2
j_gene: TRBJ1-5

CDR3nt: TGTGCCAGCAGTGAAGGGGGACAGGGGACCTATGGCTACACCTTC
CDR3aa: CASSEGGQGTYGYTF
d_gene: TRBD1
abundance: NA
v_gene: TRBV6-1
j_gene: TRBJ1-2

CDR3nt: TGTGCCAGCAGCTCTCGGACACAAGAGGGATTTTCCACAGATACGCAGTATTTT
CDR3aa: CASSSRTQEGFSTDTQYF
d_gene: NA
abundance: NA
v_gene: TRBV13
j_gene: TRBJ2-3

CDR3nt: TGCGCCAGCGAACTTCAAGAGACCCAGTACTTC
CDR3aa: CASELQETQYF
d_gene: NA
abundance: NA
v_gene: TRBV5-1
j_gene: TRBJ2-5

CDR3nt: TGTGCCAGCAGCCAACTAGCGGGAGGATCCGAGCAGTACTTC
CDR3aa: CASSQLAGGSEQYF
d_gene: TRBD2
abundance: NA
v_gene: TRBV6-6
j_gene: TRBJ2-7

CDR3nt: TGTGCCAGCAGCTTAATGGCTGGCTACACCTTC
CDR3aa: CASSLMAGYTF
d_gene: NA
abundance: NA
v_gene: TRBV7-3
j_gene: TRBJ1-2

CDR3nt: TGTGCCAGCTCACCACAGGGGGACGAGCAGTACTTC
CDR3aa: CASSPQGDEQYF
d_gene: NA
abundance: NA
v_gene: TRBV18
j_gene: TRBJ2-7

CDR3nt: TGTGCCAGCAGTGAACTGAGGGGTAGCGAGACCCAGTACTTC
CDR3aa: CASSELRGSETQYF
d_gene: NA
abundance: NA
v_gene: TRBV6-1
j_gene: TRBJ2-5

CDR3nt: TGTGCCAGCAGCCAAGACAGGGGGACGATCGGGGAGCTGTTTTTT
CDR3aa: CASSQDRGTIGELFF
d_gene: TRBD1
abundance: once
v_gene: TRBV4-2
j_gene: TRBJ2-2

CDR3nt: TGTGCCAGTAGTATAGCCTACCTCGGGGGTGAAGCTTTCTTT
CDR3aa: CASSIAYLGGEAFF
d_gene: NA
abundance: NA
v_gene: TRBV19
j_gene: TRBJ1-1

CDR3nt: TGTGCCTGGGACCGGTCTGAGAATGAAAAACTGTTTTTT
CDR3aa: CAWDRSENEKLFF
d_gene: NA
abundance: once
v_gene: TRBV30
j_gene: TRBJ1-4

CDR3nt: TGCAGCGTTGCCGGCACAGAGACCCAGTACTTC
CDR3aa: CSVAGTETQYF
d_gene: NA
abundance: few
v_gene: TRBV29-1
j_gene: TRBJ2-5

CDR3nt: TGTGCCAGCAGCTCCCTCTTGCGGGGTTGGGGCACAGATACGCAGTATTTT
CDR3aa: CASSSLLRGWGTDTQYF
d_gene: NA
abundance: NA
v_gene: TRBV13
j_gene: TRBJ2-3